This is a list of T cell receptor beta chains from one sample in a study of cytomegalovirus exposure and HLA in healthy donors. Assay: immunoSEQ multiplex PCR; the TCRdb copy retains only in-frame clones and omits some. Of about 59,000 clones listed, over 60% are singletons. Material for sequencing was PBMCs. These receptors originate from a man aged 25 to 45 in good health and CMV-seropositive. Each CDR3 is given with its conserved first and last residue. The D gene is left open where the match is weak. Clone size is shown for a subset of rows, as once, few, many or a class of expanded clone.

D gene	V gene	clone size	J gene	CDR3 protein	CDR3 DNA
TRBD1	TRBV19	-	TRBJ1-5	CASMPGQGSQPQHF	TGTGCCAGTATGCCGGGACAGGGGAGTCAGCCCCAGCATTTT
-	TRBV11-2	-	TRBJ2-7	CASSPRLGANYEQYF	TGTGCCAGCAGTCCTCGGTTAGGGGCTAACTACGAGCAGTACTTC
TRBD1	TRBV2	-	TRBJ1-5	CASDRTGSQPQHF	TGTGCCAGCGATCGGACAGGGAGTCAGCCCCAGCATTTT
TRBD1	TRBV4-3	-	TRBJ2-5	CASSQTGTGQETQYF	TGCGCCAGCAGCCAAACCGGGACAGGACAAGAGACCCAGTACTTC
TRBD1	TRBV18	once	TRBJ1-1	CASSPVTGDTEAFF	TGTGCCAGCTCACCAGTTACAGGGGACACTGAAGCTTTCTTT
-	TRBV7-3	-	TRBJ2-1	CASSDTARAGEQFF	TGTGCCAGCAGCGATACCGCGAGGGCAGGAGAGCAGTTCTTC
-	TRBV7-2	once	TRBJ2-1	CASSFNSYNEQFF	TGTGCCAGCAGCTTCAACTCCTACAATGAGCAGTTCTTC
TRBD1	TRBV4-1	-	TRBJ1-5	CASSLGTGGGRDQPQHF	TGCGCCAGCAGCCTTGGGACAGGGGGCGGGAGGGATCAGCCCCAGCATTTT
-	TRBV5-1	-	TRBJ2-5	CASSLNSVETQYF	TGCGCCAGCAGCTTGAATAGCGTAGAGACCCAGTACTTC
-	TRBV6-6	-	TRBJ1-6	CASIDQGNNSPLHF	TGTGCCAGCATCGATCAGGGGAACAATTCACCCCTCCACTTT
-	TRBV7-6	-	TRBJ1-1	CASSSPGVTEAFF	TGTGCCAGCAGCTCGCCCGGGGTCACTGAAGCTTTCTTT
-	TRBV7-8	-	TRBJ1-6	CALSPVSYNSPLHF	TGTGCCCTCTCGCCAGTCTCCTATAATTCACCCCTCCACTTT
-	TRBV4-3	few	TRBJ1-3	CASSQEPQGVSGNTIYF	TGCGCCAGCAGCCAAGAGCCACAGGGAGTCTCTGGAAACACCATATATTTT
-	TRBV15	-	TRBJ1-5	CATSRDQQRGSNQPQHF	TGTGCCACCAGCAGAGATCAACAACGGGGGAGCAATCAGCCCCAGCATTTT
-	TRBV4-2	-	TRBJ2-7	CASSQGGGGGAVYEQYF	TGTGCCAGCAGCCAAGGAGGTGGTGGGGGGGCCGTCTACGAGCAGTACTTC
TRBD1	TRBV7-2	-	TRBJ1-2	CASSPPGQGDYGYTF	TGTGCCAGCAGCCCTCCGGGACAGGGGGACTATGGCTACACCTTC
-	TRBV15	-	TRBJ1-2	CATSSPGTNYGYTF	TGTGCCACCAGCAGCCCCGGGACTAACTATGGCTACACCTTC
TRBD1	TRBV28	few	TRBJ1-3	CASSSGTGISGNTIYF	TGTGCCAGCAGTTCTGGGACAGGAATCTCTGGAAACACCATATATTTT
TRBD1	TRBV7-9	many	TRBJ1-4	CASSYEQGYEKLFF	TGTGCCAGCAGCTATGAACAGGGGTATGAAAAACTGTTTTTT
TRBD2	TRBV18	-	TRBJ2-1	CASSPTGGTAYNEQFF	TGTGCCAGCTCACCAACCGGGGGGACTGCCTACAATGAGCAGTTCTTC
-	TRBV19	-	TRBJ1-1	CASSIEGGTEAFF	TGTGCCAGTAGTATAGAAGGGGGCACTGAAGCTTTCTTT
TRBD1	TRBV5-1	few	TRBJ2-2	CASSFGQELGELFF	TGCGCCAGCAGCTTTGGACAGGAGTTGGGGGAGCTGTTTTTT
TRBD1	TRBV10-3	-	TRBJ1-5	CAISGGQGLSNQPQHF	TGTGCCATCAGTGGAGGACAGGGGTTAAGCAATCAGCCCCAGCATTTT
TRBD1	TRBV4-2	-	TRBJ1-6	CASSHSTGGISYNSPLHF	TGTGCCAGCAGCCATTCTACAGGGGGCATATCCTATAATTCACCCCTCCACTTT
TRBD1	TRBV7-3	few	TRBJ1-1	CASSATGGGSTEAFF	TGTGCCAGCAGCGCTACAGGGGGCGGCTCCACTGAAGCTTTCTTT
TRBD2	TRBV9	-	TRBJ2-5	CASSDRLAGVAETQYF	TGTGCCAGCAGCGACCGACTAGCGGGGGTAGCAGAGACCCAGTACTTC
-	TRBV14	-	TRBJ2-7	CASSQDGGRFSYEQYF	TGTGCCAGCAGCCAAGATGGGGGGAGGTTCTCCTACGAGCAGTACTTC
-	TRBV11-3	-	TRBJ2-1	CASGRGSSYNEQFF	TGTGCCAGCGGCCGGGGGAGCTCCTACAATGAGCAGTTCTTC
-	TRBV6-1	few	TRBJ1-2	CASNPTVNYGYTF	TGTGCCAGCAACCCGACAGTGAACTATGGCTACACCTTC
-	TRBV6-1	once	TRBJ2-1	CASSEEGQISYNEQFF	TGTGCCAGCAGTGAAGAAGGACAAATCTCCTACAATGAGCAGTTCTTC
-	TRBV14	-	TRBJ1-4	CASSQGAGAANEKLFF	TGTGCCAGCAGCCAAGGCGCGGGGGCTGCTAATGAAAAACTGTTTTTT
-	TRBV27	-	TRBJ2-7	CASSFLQPDRPYEQYF	TGTGCCAGCAGTTTCTTACAGCCCGATCGGCCCTACGAGCAGTACTTC
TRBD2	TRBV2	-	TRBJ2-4	CASSRLAGGVNIQYF	TGTGCCAGCAGTCGACTAGCGGGGGGGGTCAACATTCAGTACTTC
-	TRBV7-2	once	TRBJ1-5	CASSRQGNQPQHF	TGTGCCAGCAGTCGACAGGGCAATCAGCCCCAGCATTTT
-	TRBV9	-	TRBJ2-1	CASSVGTLSYNEQFF	TGTGCCAGCAGCGTCGGGACACTTTCCTACAATGAGCAGTTCTTC
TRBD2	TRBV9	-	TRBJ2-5	CASSVLAGGGETQYF	TGTGCCAGCAGCGTACTAGCGGGGGGGGGAGAGACCCAGTACTTC
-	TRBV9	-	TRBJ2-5	CASSARDWYQETQYF	TGTGCCAGCAGCGCCCGGGACTGGTACCAAGAGACCCAGTACTTC
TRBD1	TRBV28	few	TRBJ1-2	CASSRFFGQGYGYTF	TGTGCCAGCAGCCGCTTCTTCGGACAGGGCTATGGCTACACCTTC
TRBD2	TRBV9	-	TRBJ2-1	CASSVGGADYNEQFF	TGTGCCAGCAGCGTGGGAGGGGCCGACTACAATGAGCAGTTCTTC
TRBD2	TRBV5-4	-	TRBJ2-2	CASSLSPDRGGFTGELFF	TGTGCCAGCAGCTTGAGTCCTGACCGGGGAGGGTTTACCGGGGAGCTGTTTTTT
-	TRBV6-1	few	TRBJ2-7	CASSPTGYAYEQYF	TGTGCCAGCAGCCCCACGGGTTATGCCTACGAGCAGTACTTC
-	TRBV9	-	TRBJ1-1	CASTRQEGRKYTEAFF	TGTGCCAGCACCCGACAGGAAGGTCGAAAGTACACTGAAGCTTTCTTT
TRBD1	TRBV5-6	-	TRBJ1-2	CASRRQGPSGYTF	TGTGCCAGCAGAAGACAGGGGCCTAGTGGCTACACCTTC
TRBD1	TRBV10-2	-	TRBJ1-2	CASRRDRVGGYTF	TGCGCCAGCAGGAGGGACAGGGTTGGGGGCTACACCTTC
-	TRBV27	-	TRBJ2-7	CASRYQGRYEQYF	TGTGCCAGCAGGTACCAGGGCCGCTACGAGCAGTACTTC
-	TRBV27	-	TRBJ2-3	CASSPLSTDTQYF	TGTGCCAGCAGTCCACTTAGCACAGATACGCAGTATTTT
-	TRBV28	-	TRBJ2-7	CASSLLGVTYEQYF	TGTGCCAGCAGTTTATTAGGGGTAACCTACGAGCAGTACTTC
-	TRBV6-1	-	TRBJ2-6	CASSENRVGVNGANVLTF	TGTGCCAGCAGTGAGAACAGGGTAGGAGTAAATGGGGCCAACGTCCTGACTTTC
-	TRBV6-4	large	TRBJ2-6	CASSGADSSGANVLTF	TGTGCCAGCAGTGGGGCGGACAGCTCTGGGGCCAACGTCCTGACTTTC
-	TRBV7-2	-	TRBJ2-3	CASSSFTDTQYF	TGTGCCAGCAGCTCTTTCACAGATACGCAGTATTTT
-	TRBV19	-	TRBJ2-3	CASSIVVGEDTQYF	TGTGCCAGTAGTATAGTAGTCGGAGAAGATACGCAGTATTTT
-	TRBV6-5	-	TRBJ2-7	CASSYSASGSSYEQYF	TGTGCCAGCAGTTACTCCGCGTCGGGGAGCTCCTACGAGCAGTACTTC
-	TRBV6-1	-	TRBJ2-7	CASSESQGRYEQYF	TGTGCCAGCAGTGAAAGCCAGGGGAGATACGAGCAGTACTTC
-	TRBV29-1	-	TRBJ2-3	CSVEGRGYTQYF	TGCAGCGTTGAAGGCAGGGGATATACGCAGTATTTT
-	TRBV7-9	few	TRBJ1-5	CASSLVASNQPQHF	TGTGCCAGCAGCTTAGTAGCGAGCAATCAGCCCCAGCATTTT
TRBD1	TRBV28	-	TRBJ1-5	CASSWGQGNQPQHF	TGTGCCAGCAGTTGGGGACAGGGAAATCAGCCCCAGCATTTT
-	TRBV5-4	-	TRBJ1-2	CASSLGQEGGGYTF	TGTGCCAGCAGCTTGGGACAGGAAGGAGGAGGCTACACCTTC